This TCR beta chain was identified during a study of blood T cell repertoires in COVID-19. Background on the study: The study drew acute and convalescent COVID-19 samples from the United States, Italy and Spain. Sources were T cells, B-cell-depleted T cells, or PBMCs; the material itself was cDNA or gDNA.

In regard to this clone: Other DNA sequences in this sample translate to the same CDR3.

Trimming took 2 bases from V and 4 from J; bases not matched to a gene: 8. CDR3 length: 16 amino acids. CDR1 and CDR2 (germline): LNHDA, SQIVND (reference sequence). This table comes from immunoSEQ multiplex PCR, and its TCRdb copy is limited to in-frame clones, with some not included. This sample yields some 300,000 clones, of which around 90% are seen a single time; under 1.1% belongs to the top ten. The J gene is TRBJ2-1, the V gene TRBV19, with TRBD2 matching over 7 bases. Material for sequencing was peripheral blood. The receptor was derived from a woman aged 40 to 49 with COVID-19, enrolled during active disease. CDR3 in amino acids: CASSILAGGLYNEQFF. For the CDR3, the DNA is TGTGCCAGTAGTATATTAGCGGGCGGATTATACAATGAGCAGTTCTTC.